A selection of T cell receptor beta chains follows, all from one sample in a study of T cell responses to AZD1222 COVID-19 vaccine. Assay: immunoSEQ multiplex PCR; the TCRdb copy retains only in-frame clones and omits some. The sample records 100,000 to 120,000 clones, around 90% being singletons. The specimen was peripheral blood, collected 28 days after the second AZD1222 dose. Receptor source: an adult who received the AZD1222 COVID-19 vaccine. Each CDR3 is given with its conserved first and last residue. Each record gives: D gene, J gene, clone size, V gene, CDR3 DNA, CDR3 protein. A D gene is named only where the DNA matches it firmly. Rows may omit the clone size; those that give it use once, few, many or a size class.

d_gene: NA; j_gene: TRBJ2-3; abundance: NA; v_gene: TRBV29-1; CDR3nt: TGCAGCGTTGAATTGGCAGAGCTTAATACGCAGTATTTT; CDR3aa: CSVELAELNTQYF
d_gene: NA; j_gene: TRBJ1-6; abundance: NA; v_gene: TRBV6-1; CDR3nt: TGTGCCAGCAGTGAATTCCCCGGGAACTCCTATAATTCACCCCTCCACTTT; CDR3aa: CASSEFPGNSYNSPLHF
d_gene: TRBD1; j_gene: TRBJ1-2; abundance: NA; v_gene: TRBV27; CDR3nt: TGTGCCAGCACCCCCGAGACAGGGAACGTTGCTGGCTACACCTTC; CDR3aa: CASTPETGNVAGYTF
d_gene: NA; j_gene: TRBJ2-3; abundance: NA; v_gene: TRBV6-5; CDR3nt: TGTGCCAGCAGTTCTAGGAGCGGAACAGATACGCAGTATTTT; CDR3aa: CASSSRSGTDTQYF
d_gene: NA; j_gene: TRBJ1-3; abundance: NA; v_gene: TRBV5-1; CDR3nt: TGCGCCAGCAGCTTTGTTTTATCGAGAGCTCAAGGAAACACCATATATTTT; CDR3aa: CASSFVLSRAQGNTIYF
d_gene: NA; j_gene: TRBJ1-3; abundance: NA; v_gene: TRBV6-1; CDR3nt: TGTGCCAGCAGTGAAGAGCGAGGAAACACCATATATTTT; CDR3aa: CASSEERGNTIYF
d_gene: NA; j_gene: TRBJ2-1; abundance: NA; v_gene: TRBV27; CDR3nt: TGTGCCAGCAGGTCCGGACTCACCGATGAGCAGTTCTTC; CDR3aa: CASRSGLTDEQFF
d_gene: TRBD1; j_gene: TRBJ2-7; abundance: NA; v_gene: TRBV19; CDR3nt: TGTGCCAGTTCCGTACAAGTTACGACAGGGCTCTACGAGCAGTACTTC; CDR3aa: CASSVQVTTGLYEQYF
d_gene: NA; j_gene: TRBJ2-7; abundance: NA; v_gene: TRBV5-1; CDR3nt: TGCGCCAGCAGAAGGACCCCCGCTGGCCACGAGCAGTACTTC; CDR3aa: CASRRTPAGHEQYF
d_gene: TRBD1; j_gene: TRBJ2-7; abundance: NA; v_gene: TRBV5-1; CDR3nt: TGCGCCAGCAGCTTGGGGGACAGGATGGGCTACGAGCAGTACTTC; CDR3aa: CASSLGDRMGYEQYF
d_gene: NA; j_gene: TRBJ1-3; abundance: few; v_gene: TRBV25-1; CDR3nt: TGTGCCAGCAGTGAACTTGACACCGCGTACACCATATATTTT; CDR3aa: CASSELDTAYTIYF
d_gene: NA; j_gene: TRBJ2-5; abundance: NA; v_gene: TRBV5-6; CDR3nt: TGTGCCAGCAGCCCTGGACAGCTCCTCTCGGAGACCCAGTACTTC; CDR3aa: CASSPGQLLSETQYF
d_gene: NA; j_gene: TRBJ2-1; abundance: NA; v_gene: TRBV29-1; CDR3nt: TGCAGCGGAGGGGGGTCCGACAATGAGCAGTTCTTC; CDR3aa: CSGGGSDNEQFF
d_gene: NA; j_gene: TRBJ2-3; abundance: NA; v_gene: TRBV5-1; CDR3nt: TGCGCCAGCAGCTTGGCCATGCAGGGGTTTAGCACAGATACGCAGTATTTT; CDR3aa: CASSLAMQGFSTDTQYF
d_gene: NA; j_gene: TRBJ2-3; abundance: NA; v_gene: TRBV5-1; CDR3nt: TGCGCCAGCAGCTTAGGATTAGCGGAGACCCAAGAGTATTTT; CDR3aa: CASSLGLAETQEYF
d_gene: NA; j_gene: TRBJ2-5; abundance: NA; v_gene: TRBV7-8; CDR3nt: TGTGCCAGCAGCTTAATAGAGACCCAGTACTTC; CDR3aa: CASSLIETQYF
d_gene: TRBD1; j_gene: TRBJ2-2; abundance: NA; v_gene: TRBV5-4; CDR3nt: TGTGCCAGCAGCAGGACAGGAAAGAACACCGGGGAGCTGTTTTTT; CDR3aa: CASSRTGKNTGELFF
d_gene: NA; j_gene: TRBJ1-6; abundance: NA; v_gene: TRBV25-1; CDR3nt: TGTGCCAGCAGTGATCCTGGCGATTCACCCCTCCACTTT; CDR3aa: CASSDPGDSPLHF
d_gene: NA; j_gene: TRBJ2-7; abundance: NA; v_gene: TRBV6-5; CDR3nt: TGTGCCAGCAGTTCCCCCCTTGAGCAGTACTTC; CDR3aa: CASSSPLEQYF
d_gene: NA; j_gene: TRBJ1-1; abundance: NA; v_gene: TRBV5-1; CDR3nt: TGCGCCAGCAGCTTGGGCAGGGTGCAGAACACTGAAGCTTTCTTT; CDR3aa: CASSLGRVQNTEAFF
d_gene: NA; j_gene: TRBJ2-1; abundance: NA; v_gene: TRBV11-3; CDR3nt: TGTGCCAGCAGAAGTAGCGGTTACTCCTACAATGAGCAGTTCTTC; CDR3aa: CASRSSGYSYNEQFF
d_gene: NA; j_gene: TRBJ1-4; abundance: NA; v_gene: TRBV6-5; CDR3nt: TGTGCCAGAAAGCGGGGGAGAAAGGGTGAAAAACTGTTTTTT; CDR3aa: CARKRGRKGEKLFF
d_gene: TRBD2; j_gene: TRBJ2-1; abundance: NA; v_gene: TRBV7-2; CDR3nt: TGTGCCAGCACCTCCCGACTAGCGGGCCCCAATGAGCAGTTCTTC; CDR3aa: CASTSRLAGPNEQFF
d_gene: NA; j_gene: TRBJ2-3; abundance: few; v_gene: TRBV6-1; CDR3nt: TGTGCCAGCAGTGAAGGCACTGGGATAGATACGCAGTATTTT; CDR3aa: CASSEGTGIDTQYF
d_gene: NA; j_gene: TRBJ1-2; abundance: NA; v_gene: TRBV19; CDR3nt: TGTGCCAGTAGTATAGCAGCACTTACTAACTATGGCCACACCTTC; CDR3aa: CASSIAALTNYGHTF
d_gene: NA; j_gene: TRBJ2-1; abundance: NA; v_gene: TRBV28; CDR3nt: TGTGCCAGCACCCTCGATAGCGGACTGTACAATGAGCAGTTCTTC; CDR3aa: CASTLDSGLYNEQFF
d_gene: NA; j_gene: TRBJ1-2; abundance: NA; v_gene: TRBV2; CDR3nt: TGTGCCAGCAGTGGCTCCACCCGCAAGGGACCCTTTAGTGGCTACACCTTC; CDR3aa: CASSGSTRKGPFSGYTF
d_gene: NA; j_gene: TRBJ1-2; abundance: NA; v_gene: TRBV2; CDR3nt: TGTGCCAGCCTAAAAGGAGGGATTAACTATGGCTACACCTTC; CDR3aa: CASLKGGINYGYTF
d_gene: TRBD2; j_gene: TRBJ2-3; abundance: NA; v_gene: TRBV5-1; CDR3nt: TGCGCCAGCAGCTTAATAGCGGGGGGCACAGATACGCAGTATTTT; CDR3aa: CASSLIAGGTDTQYF
d_gene: TRBD2; j_gene: TRBJ2-5; abundance: NA; v_gene: TRBV7-6; CDR3nt: TGTGCCAGCAGCCCAGGGTTAGCGGGGGCCCAAGAGACCCAGTACTTC; CDR3aa: CASSPGLAGAQETQYF
d_gene: NA; j_gene: TRBJ2-3; abundance: NA; v_gene: TRBV7-2; CDR3nt: TGTGCCAGCAGCTCGTACACAGATACGCAGTATTTT; CDR3aa: CASSSYTDTQYF
d_gene: TRBD1; j_gene: TRBJ1-4; abundance: few; v_gene: TRBV3-1/TRBV3-2; CDR3nt: TGTGCCAGCAGCCAGGATTGGGACAGGAGTCATGAAAAACTGTTTTTT; CDR3aa: CASSQDWDRSHEKLFF
d_gene: NA; j_gene: TRBJ1-2; abundance: NA; v_gene: TRBV7-9; CDR3nt: TGTGCCAGCAGCTCCCGGGCGGAGGGCTACACCTTC; CDR3aa: CASSSRAEGYTF
d_gene: TRBD2; j_gene: TRBJ2-3; abundance: NA; v_gene: TRBV11-3; CDR3nt: TGTGCCAGCAGCCGGGGGGGCCCTCGGTCGGATACGCAGTATTTT; CDR3aa: CASSRGGPRSDTQYF